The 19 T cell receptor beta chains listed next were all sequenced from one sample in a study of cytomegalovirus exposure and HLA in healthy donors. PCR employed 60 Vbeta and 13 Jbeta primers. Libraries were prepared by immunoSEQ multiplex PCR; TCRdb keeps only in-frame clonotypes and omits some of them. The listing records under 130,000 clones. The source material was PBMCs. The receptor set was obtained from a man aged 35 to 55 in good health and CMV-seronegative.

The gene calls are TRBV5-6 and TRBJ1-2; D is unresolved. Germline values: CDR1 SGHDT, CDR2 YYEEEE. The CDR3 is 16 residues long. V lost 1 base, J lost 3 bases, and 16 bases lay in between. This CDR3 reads CASSLPHIEGDYGYTF. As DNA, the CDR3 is TGTGCCAGCAGCTTGCCCCATATTGAAGGAGACTATGGCTACACCTTC.

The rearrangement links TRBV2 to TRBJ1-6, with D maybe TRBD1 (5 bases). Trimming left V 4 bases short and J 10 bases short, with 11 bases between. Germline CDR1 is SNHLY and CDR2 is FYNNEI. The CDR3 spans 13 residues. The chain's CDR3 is CASSVGPRSPLHF. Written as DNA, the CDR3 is TGTGCCAGCAGTGTGGGGCCTCGGTCACCCCTCCACTTT.

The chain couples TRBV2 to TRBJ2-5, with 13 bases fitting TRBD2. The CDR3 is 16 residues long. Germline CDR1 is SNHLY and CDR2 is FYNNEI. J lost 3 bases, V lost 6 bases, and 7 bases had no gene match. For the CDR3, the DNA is TGTGCCAGCAGAGCCCGACTAGCGGGAGGAAAAGAGACCCAGTACTTC. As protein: CASRARLAGGKETQYF. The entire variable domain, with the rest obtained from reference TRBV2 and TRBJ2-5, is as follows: EPEVTQTPSHQVTQMGQEVILRCVPISNHLYFYWYRQILGQKVEFLVSFYNNEISEKSEIFDDQFSVERPDGSNFTLKIRSTKLEDSAMYFCASRARLAGGKETQYFGPGTRLLVL.

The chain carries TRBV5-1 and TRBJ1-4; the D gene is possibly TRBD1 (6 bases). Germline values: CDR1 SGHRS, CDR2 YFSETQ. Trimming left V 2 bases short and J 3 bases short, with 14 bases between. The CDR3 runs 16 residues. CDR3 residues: CASSFAGAGSNEKLFF. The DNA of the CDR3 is TGCGCCAGCAGCTTTGCGGGGGCGGGATCTAATGAAAAACTGTTTTTT.

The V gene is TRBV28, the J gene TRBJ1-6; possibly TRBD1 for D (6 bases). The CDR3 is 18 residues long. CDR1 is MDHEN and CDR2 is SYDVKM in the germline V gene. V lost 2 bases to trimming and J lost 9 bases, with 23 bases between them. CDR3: CASSLPQTGYAQSSPLHF. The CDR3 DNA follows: TGTGCCAGCAGTTTACCCCAAACAGGGTATGCACAGAGTTCACCCCTCCACTTT.

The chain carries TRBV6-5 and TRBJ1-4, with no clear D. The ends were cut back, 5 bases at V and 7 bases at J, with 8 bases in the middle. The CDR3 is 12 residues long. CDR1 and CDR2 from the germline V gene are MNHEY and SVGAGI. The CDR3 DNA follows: TGTGCCAGCAGTAACCCAGGTGAAAAACTGTTTTTT. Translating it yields CASSNPGEKLFF.

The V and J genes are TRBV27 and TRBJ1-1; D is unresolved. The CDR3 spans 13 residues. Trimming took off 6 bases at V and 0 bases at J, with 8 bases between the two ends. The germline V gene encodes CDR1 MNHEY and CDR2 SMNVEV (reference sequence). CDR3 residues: CASRTVVNTEAFF. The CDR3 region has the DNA TGTGCCAGCAGAACGGTTGTGAACACTGAAGCTTTCTTT.

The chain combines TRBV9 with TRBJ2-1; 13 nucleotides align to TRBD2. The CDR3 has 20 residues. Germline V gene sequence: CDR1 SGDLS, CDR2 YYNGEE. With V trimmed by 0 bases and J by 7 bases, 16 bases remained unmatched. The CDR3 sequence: CASSVAGAQLAGGPGNEQFF. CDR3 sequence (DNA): TGTGCCAGCAGCGTAGCGGGGGCTCAACTAGCGGGAGGGCCGGGGAATGAGCAGTTCTTC. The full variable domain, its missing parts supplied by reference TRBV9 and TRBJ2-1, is DSGVTQTPKHLITATGQRVTLRCSPRSGDLSVYWYQQSLDQGLQFLIQYYNGEERAKGNILERFSAQQFPDLHSELNLSSLELGDSALYFCASSVAGAQLAGGPGNEQFFGPGTRLTVL.

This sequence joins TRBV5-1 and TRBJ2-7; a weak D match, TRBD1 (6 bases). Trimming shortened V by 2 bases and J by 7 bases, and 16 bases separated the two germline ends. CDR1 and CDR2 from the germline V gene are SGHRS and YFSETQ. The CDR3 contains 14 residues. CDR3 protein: CASSFTGPQREQYF. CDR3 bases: TGCGCCAGCAGCTTTACAGGGCCTCAGCGGGAGCAGTACTTC.

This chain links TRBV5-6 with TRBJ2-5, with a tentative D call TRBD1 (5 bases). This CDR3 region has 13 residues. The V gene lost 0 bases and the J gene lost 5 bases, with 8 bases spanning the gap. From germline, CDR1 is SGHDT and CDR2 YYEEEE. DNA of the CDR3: TGTGCCAGCAGCTTGGAAGGGGCGGAGACCCAGTACTTC. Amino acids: CASSLEGAETQYF.

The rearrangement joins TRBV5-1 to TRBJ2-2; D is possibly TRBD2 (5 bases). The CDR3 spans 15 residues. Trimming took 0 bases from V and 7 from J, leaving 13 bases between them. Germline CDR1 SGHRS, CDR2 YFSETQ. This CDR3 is CASSLAHPRDGELFF. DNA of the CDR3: TGCGCCAGCAGCTTGGCCCACCCCCGGGACGGGGAGCTGTTTTTT.

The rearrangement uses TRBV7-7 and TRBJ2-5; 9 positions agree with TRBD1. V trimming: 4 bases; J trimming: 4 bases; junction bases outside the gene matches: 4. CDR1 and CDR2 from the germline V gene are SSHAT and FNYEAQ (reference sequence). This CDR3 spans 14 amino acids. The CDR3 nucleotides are TGTGCCAGCAGCTGGGGACAGGGTGGAGAGACCCAGTACTTC. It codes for CASSWGQGGETQYF.

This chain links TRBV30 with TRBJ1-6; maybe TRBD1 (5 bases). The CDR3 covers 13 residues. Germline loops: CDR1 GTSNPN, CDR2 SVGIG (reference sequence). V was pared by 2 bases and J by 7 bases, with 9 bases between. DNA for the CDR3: TGTGCCTGGAGTAGTCAGGGAAATTCACCCCTCCACTTT. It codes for CAWSSQGNSPLHF.

In nucleotides, the CDR3 is TGTGCCAGCTCCAGGCAGGGGGCTTATGGCTACACCTTC. It yields the protein CASSRQGAYGYTF. This rearrangement joins TRBV27 to TRBJ1-2; TRBD1 matches at 8 bases. The germline V gene encodes CDR1 MNHEY and CDR2 SMNVEV (reference sequence). The CDR3 is made up of 13 amino acids. Trimming cost V 8 bases and J 5 bases; bases outside gene matches: 7.

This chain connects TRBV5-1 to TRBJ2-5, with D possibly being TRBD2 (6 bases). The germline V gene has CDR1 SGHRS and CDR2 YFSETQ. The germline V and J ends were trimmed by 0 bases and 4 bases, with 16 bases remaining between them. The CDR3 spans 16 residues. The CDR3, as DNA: TGCGCCAGCAGCTTGGAAGCGGGTAGACGCGGAGAGACCCAGTACTTC. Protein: CASSLEAGRRGETQYF.

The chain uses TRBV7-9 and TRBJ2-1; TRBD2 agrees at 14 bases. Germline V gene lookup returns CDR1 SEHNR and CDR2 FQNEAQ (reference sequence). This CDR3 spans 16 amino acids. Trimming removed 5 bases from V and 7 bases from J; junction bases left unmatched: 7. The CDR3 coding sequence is TGTGCCAGCAGCCCGACTAGCGGGGGGGTTACGAATGAGCAGTTCTTC. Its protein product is CASSPTSGGVTNEQFF.

The CDR3 sequence is CASSHVAGEGNEQFF. The CDR3 DNA sequence: TGTGCCAGCAGCCACGTAGCGGGAGAAGGAAATGAGCAGTTCTTC. The V gene is TRBV5-4, the J gene TRBJ2-1; 9 bases line up with TRBD2. CDR1 and CDR2 from the germline V gene are SGHNT and YYREEE (reference sequence). V lost 4 bases and J lost 7; bases outside the gene matches: 9. The CDR3 extends over 15 amino acids.

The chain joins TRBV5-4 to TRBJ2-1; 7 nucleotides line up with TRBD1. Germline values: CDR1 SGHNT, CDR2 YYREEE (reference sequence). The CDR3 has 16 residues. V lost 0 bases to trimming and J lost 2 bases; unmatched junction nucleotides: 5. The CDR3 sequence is CASSLEAGGTYNEQFF. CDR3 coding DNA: TGTGCCAGCAGCTTGGAGGCAGGGGGTACCTACAATGAGCAGTTCTTC.

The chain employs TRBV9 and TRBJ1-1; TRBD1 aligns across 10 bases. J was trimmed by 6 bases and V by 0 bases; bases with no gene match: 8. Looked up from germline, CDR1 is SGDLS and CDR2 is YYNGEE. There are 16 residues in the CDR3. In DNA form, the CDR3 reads TGTGCCAGCAGCGTAGGGGGACAGGGGAGGGGTGCTGAAGCTTTCTTT. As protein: CASSVGGQGRGAEAFF.